Detailed here is one T cell receptor beta chain. Its specific antigen is unknown. No clone much larger than this one lies a single base away; base qualities are absent. The record originates from a study of CD8 T cells in Susac syndrome (dated by TCRdb to about 2019). For the wider study: Whether CD8+ T cell activation and differentiation in Susac syndrome was antigen driven was tested using repertoire sequencing. CD8+ T cell repertoire clonality was compared between some 12 healthy donors, approximately 14 Susac syndrome patients and roughly 15 multiple sclerosis patients. General conclusions and limits of the study: The number of individuals in the TCR sequencing and HLA analysis was recognized as being relatively small.

RNA was extracted using the RNeasy kit, and roughly 0.5 to 1 ug of the RNA was reverse transcribed with random hexamers. The immunoSEQ multiplex PCR assay, covering 54 Vbeta and 13 Jbeta segments, was used to amplify TCR beta CDR3 regions. PCR amplification bias was corrected using a synthetic template baseline for primer optimization and computational correction. The original pipeline was this. Reads were annotated to V, D and J genes according to IMGT and were analyzed with immunoSEQ Analyzer, with only productive sequences retained. To calculate clonality, Shannon entropy was normalized by log2 of the number of productive unique sequences and then subtracted from one. Public and private clones were assessed among the 100 most prevalent clones of each patient and control. Susac-specific clones were defined as absent from healthy and MS cohorts, over a thousand published viral clones and other ImmuneACCESS disease sequences. The public reads were reanalyzed by TCRdb: fastp trimming at Q25, MiXCR alignment, in-frame beta chains only. Rows with one shared CDR3 protein collapse into an entry with the most common genes and DNA. TCRdb, rather than the study authors, made the V and J calls. The sample table contains 350,000 to 550,000 distinct CDR3 sequences; only one count was recorded for about 85% of them. Under 0.15% of the sample comes from the top ten.

CDR1 SGHNT and CDR2 YYREEE are derived from the germline V gene (reference sequence). V is cut back by 4 bases and J by 6 bases, with 5 bases in the junction unmatched. Including cysteine and phenylalanine, the CDR3 has 15 amino acids. Just CDR3 DNA is preserved here, 45 bases in frame from base 1. Peripheral blood CD8+ and CD4+ T cells from healthy donors, Susac syndrome patients and multiple sclerosis patients were profiled by high-throughput TCR beta sequencing. Multiple sclerosis controls were treatment-naive patients with stable or active relapsing-remitting disease fulfilling revised McDonald criteria. Bulk CD8+ and CD4+ T cells were purified by magnetic negative isolation, whereas CD8+ TEMRA cells were enriched by FACS. Blood was collected in EDTA tubes and processed within 24 hours, with PBMCs isolated through density gradient centrifugation. PBMCs intended for TCR sequencing were cryopreserved in liquid nitrogen and were subsequently thawed in a 37 degrees C water bath. The sorted or isolated CD4+, CD8+ and CD8+ TEMRA cells reached a purity of at least 90%.

This sequence uses TRBV5-4 and TRBJ2-1; 12 of the junction bases match TRBD2. Sequencing was performed on CD8+ T cells from PBMCs. This clonotype was obtained from a human donor with multiple sclerosis. The bases are TGTGCCAGCAGCCCGACTAGCGGGAGCCCCAATGAGCAGTTCTTC. Translation gives CASSPTSGSPNEQFF.